The 28 T cell receptor beta chains in this list originate from one sample, sequenced in a study of blood T cell repertoires in COVID-19. Only in-frame clones appear in the TCRdb table, and some are missing; sequencing was by immunoSEQ multiplex PCR. The data show approximately 190,000 clones, 65% to 90% seen once. Sequenced sample: peripheral blood. The receptor set was obtained from an elderly man with acute or convalescent COVID-19.

The chain employs TRBV27 and TRBJ2-7; TRBD2 agrees at 11 bases. Germline V gene sequence: CDR1 MNHEY, CDR2 SMNVEV (reference sequence). V shed 5 bases and J 5 bases; nucleotides not matched to a gene: 5. There are 14 residues in the CDR3. CDR3 region: CASSPGTSGNEQYF. CDR3 bases: TGTGCCAGCAGTCCCGGGACTAGCGGAAACGAGCAGTACTTC.

V is TRBV30 and J is TRBJ2-3; 13 bases map to TRBD2. The CDR3 loop spans 16 amino acids. V dropped 0 bases and J dropped 6; count of bases not matched to a gene: 6. CDR1 GTSNPN and CDR2 SVGIG come from the germline V gene (reference sequence). CDR3 amino acids: CAWSVGLAGVGDTQYF. The DNA of the CDR3 is TGTGCCTGGAGTGTAGGACTAGCGGGAGTAGGGGATACGCAGTATTTT.

The V gene is TRBV18, the J gene TRBJ1-5; 7 nucleotides agree with TRBD1. The CDR3 is 13 amino acids. Per germline, CDR1 KGHSH and CDR2 LQKENI. J lost 4 bases, V lost 6 bases, and 3 bases had no gene match. CDR3 loop: CASSPDRNQPQHF. The CDR3 DNA follows: TGTGCCAGCTCGCCGGACAGGAATCAGCCCCAGCATTTT.

V usage is TRBV30 and J usage is TRBJ1-5; unclear D gene. V was pared by 1 base and J by 7 bases, with 14 bases between. CDR1 and CDR2 from the germline V gene are GTSNPN and SVGIG (reference sequence). The CDR3 is 14 amino acids. The DNA of the CDR3 is TGTGCCTGGAGTGGGGTGGGAGTTAACCAGCCCCAGCATTTT. Translation: CAWSGVGVNQPQHF. Full variable domain (outside the CDR3, taken from reference TRBV30 and TRBJ1-5): SQTIHQWPATLVQPVGSPLSLECTVEGTSNPNLYWYRQAAGRGLQLLFYSVGIGQISSEVPQNLSASRPQDRQFILSSKKLLLSDSGFYLCAWSGVGVNQPQHFGDGTRLSIL.

The chain joins TRBV6-5 to TRBJ2-7; the match to TRBD2 covers 10 bases. Germline CDR1 is MNHEY and CDR2 is SVGAGI. The CDR3 sequence is 13 residues long. J lost 5 bases, V lost 8 bases, and 6 bases had no gene match. The CDR3 protein is CASSSGRTHEQYF. The CDR3 coding sequence is TGTGCCAGCTCTAGCGGGAGAACCCACGAGCAGTACTTC.

This sequence joins TRBV29-1 and TRBJ2-3; 8 bases are a match to TRBD1. Germline trimming cut 7 bases from V and 1 base from J; bases unmatched to any gene: 4. This CDR3 is built from 13 residues. Germline CDR1 reads SQVTM; CDR2 reads ANQGSEA. The CDR3 region is CSGLGQGTDTQYF. CDR3 bases: TGCAGCGGGCTGGGACAGGGCACAGATACGCAGTATTTT.

The chain uses TRBV18 and TRBJ2-2; no clear D. This CDR3 has 15 amino acids. The V gene lost 3 bases and the J gene lost 1 base, with 9 bases spanning the gap. Germline lookup yields CDR1 KGHSH and CDR2 LQKENI. The CDR3 here is CASSPLARNTGELFF. The CDR3 DNA reads TGTGCCAGCTCACCTTTGGCCAGGAACACCGGGGAGCTGTTTTTT.

The rearrangement joins TRBV25-1 to TRBJ2-3; D call uncertain. The CDR3 is made up of 12 amino acids. V was cut by 2 bases and J by 7 bases, with 7 bases left in between. The germline V gene has CDR1 MGHDK and CDR2 SYGVNS. CDR3 coding DNA: TGTGCCAGCAGTGAACTTAGCAATACGCAGTATTTT. Protein product: CASSELSNTQYF. Filled out from reference TRBV25-1 and TRBJ2-3, the complete variable domain reads EADIYQTPRYLVIGTGKKITLECSQTMGHDKMYWYQQDPGMELHLIHYSYGVNSTEKGDLSSESTVSRIRTEHFPLTLESARPSHTSQYLCASSELSNTQYFGPGTRLTVL.

The chain recombines TRBV28 with TRBJ2-5; 11 bases are a match to TRBD1. J lost 7 bases, V lost 4 bases, and 14 bases had no gene match. Germline CDR1 MDHEN, CDR2 SYDVKM. This CDR3 is built from 17 residues. CDR3: CASSWIGQGASAGTQYF. CDR3 nucleotides: TGTGCCAGCAGTTGGATCGGACAGGGGGCCTCAGCAGGGACCCAGTACTTC.

The chain employs TRBV12-5 and TRBJ2-1, with 11 bases identical to TRBD2. The J segment lost 3 bases and the V segment lost 5 bases, leaving 3 bases of the junction unmatched. The CDR3 extends over 15 amino acids. Germline V gene data show CDR1 as LGHNT and CDR2 as FRNRAP. The CDR3 nucleotides read TGTGCTAGTGGTCGAGGGACTAGCGGCTACAATGAGCAGTTCTTC. Amino acid sequence: CASGRGTSGYNEQFF. The full variable domain, its missing parts supplied by reference TRBV12-5 and TRBJ2-1, is DARVTQTPRHKVTEMGQEVTMRCQPILGHNTVFWYRQTMMQGLELLAYFRNRAPLDDSGMPKDRFSAEMPDATLATLKIQPSEPRDSAVYFCASGRGTSGYNEQFFGPGTRLTVL.

The chain employs TRBV19 and TRBJ2-2; D perhaps matches TRBD2 (7 bases). The CDR3 has 15 residues. The germline V and J ends were trimmed by 3 bases and 11 bases, with 19 bases remaining between them. Germline assignment: CDR1 LNHDA and CDR2 SQIVND (reference sequence). This CDR3 is CASSMEGGGRRELFF. Written as DNA, the CDR3 is TGTGCCAGTAGTATGGAGGGAGGGGGGAGGCGAGAGCTGTTTTTT.

CDR3 sequence: CAIKGGGGTDEQFF. The CDR3 region has the DNA TGTGCCATCAAAGGAGGAGGGGGCACGGATGAGCAGTTCTTC. This chain joins TRBV10-3 and TRBJ2-1; TRBD1 might be the D (7 bases). With 7 bases removed from V and 8 bases from J, the gap between germline ends came to 18 bases. The CDR3 extends over 14 amino acids. Germline values: CDR1 ENHRY, CDR2 SYGVKD.

V usage is TRBV3-1 (or the pseudogene TRBV3-2) and J usage is TRBJ2-7, with 9 bases identical to TRBD1. Germline CDR1 and CDR2: LGHDT and YNNKEL (reference sequence). With 4 bases clipped from V and 2 bases from J, the junction kept 0 bases outside the gene matches. This CDR3 contains 13 residues. DNA for the CDR3: TGTGCCAGCAGCCGGGACAGGGCCTACGAGCAGTACTTC. It encodes CASSRDRAYEQYF.

The chain links TRBV28 to TRBJ1-4; D might be TRBD1 (6 bases). V lost 6 bases, J lost 16 bases, and 24 bases lay in between. The CDR3 contains 14 residues. The V gene's germline CDR1 is MDHEN and CDR2 SYDVKM. Here the CDR3 reads CASSEAGVPQGGFF. CDR3 bases: TGTGCCAGCAGCGAAGCCGGGGTGCCCCAAGGGGGGTTTTTT. Filled out from reference TRBV28 and TRBJ1-4, the complete variable domain reads DVKVTQSSRYLVKRTGEKVFLECVQDMDHENMFWYRQDPGLGLRLIYFSYDVKMKEKGDIPEGYSVSREKKERFSLILESASTNQTSMYLCASSEAGVPQGGFFGSGTQLSVL.

V is TRBV27 and J is TRBJ1-2, with 7 bases aligning to TRBD1. The CDR3 spans 13 residues. From germline, CDR1 is MNHEY and CDR2 SMNVEV (reference sequence). After removal of 6 bases from V and 5 bases from J, the junction contained 6 bases not matched to a gene. The CDR3 loop reads CASRTGTEYGYTF. DNA for the CDR3: TGTGCCAGCAGAACCGGGACAGAGTATGGCTACACCTTC.

This clone was detected a few times. This chain links TRBV4-1 with TRBJ2-1; possibly TRBD2 for D (6 bases). Trimming left V 0 bases short and J 10 bases short, with 22 bases between. Germline loops: CDR1 MGHRA, CDR2 YSYEKL. The CDR3 is 17 amino acids. For the CDR3, the DNA is TGCGCCAGCAGCCAAGAGGGGAAGGGACTGAGGGGTGGGGAGCAGTTCTTC. Its translation: CASSQEGKGLRGGEQFF.

This sequence joins TRBV7-9 and TRBJ2-2; 8 nucleotides line up with TRBD2. Germline V lookup: CDR1 SEHNR, CDR2 FQNEAQ (reference sequence). V dropped 0 bases and J dropped 4; count of bases not matched to a gene: 4. This CDR3 region has 16 residues. This CDR3 is CASSLAAGEGTGELFF. CDR3 DNA sequence: TGTGCCAGCAGCTTAGCAGCGGGAGAGGGCACCGGGGAGCTGTTTTTT. The variable domain in full, with the rest retrieved from reference TRBV7-9 and TRBJ2-2, is DTGVSQNPRHKITKRGQNVTFRCDPISEHNRLYWYRQTLGQGPEFLTYFQNEAQLEKSRLLSDRFSAERPKGSFSTLEIQRTEQGDSAMYLCASSLAAGEGTGELFFGEGSRLTVL.

V is TRBV10-3 and J is TRBJ2-1; 11 positions match TRBD2. CDR3 length: 17 amino acids. The V and J ends lost 0 bases and 2 bases, in that order; junction bases with no gene match: 3. The germline CDR1 and CDR2 sequences are ENHRY and SYGVKD. The CDR3 here is CAISESPLAGAYNEQFF. The CDR3 DNA reads as TGTGCCATCAGTGAGTCCCCACTAGCGGGGGCCTACAATGAGCAGTTCTTC.

This rearrangement joins TRBV18 to TRBJ2-1, with a possible D match to TRBD2 (6 bases). CDR1 KGHSH and CDR2 LQKENI come from the germline V gene. The CDR3 totals 15 residues. With 6 bases removed from V and 6 bases from J, the gap between germline ends came to 18 bases. The CDR3, as DNA: TGTGCCAGCTCCCTAACGGGAGCCGCCCCCAATGAGCAGTTCTTC. It translates to CASSLTGAAPNEQFF. Looking up the rest from reference TRBV18 and TRBJ2-1 gives the full variable domain: NAGVMQNPRHLVRRRGQEARLRCSPMKGHSHVYWYRQLPEEGLKFMVYLQKENIIDESGMPKERFSAEFPKEGPSILRIQQVVRGDSAAYFCASSLTGAAPNEQFFGPGTRLTVL.

This clone was detected only once. V gene TRBV24-1 combines with J gene TRBJ1-2, with D uncertain. The V gene lost 4 bases and the J gene lost 4 bases, with 15 bases spanning the gap. The CDR3 is 15 amino acids. The germline V gene encodes CDR1 KGHDR and CDR2 SFDVKD. CDR3 coding DNA: TGTGCCACCAGTGAACCGACAAGCATGGGCTATGGCTACACCTTC. Amino acid sequence: CATSEPTSMGYGYTF.

The chain links TRBV18 to TRBJ1-1; D not certain. The CDR3 consists of 16 residues. V lost 4 bases, J lost 6 bases, and 21 bases lay in between. Germline CDR1 KGHSH, CDR2 LQKENI. The CDR3: CASSHKSGGPTSEAFF. CDR3 DNA: TGTGCCAGCTCACACAAATCAGGAGGACCTACGTCTGAAGCTTTCTTT.

This chain uses TRBV21-1 with TRBJ2-1; the table's D call of TRBD1 was not tested on the DNA. TRBV21-1 is noted as a pseudogene. CDR3 length equals 16 residues. The CDR3 region has the DNA TGTGCCAGCGAGTTAGGGGGTTATGGTGGTGAGTGGGAGCAGTTCTTC. This translates into CASELGGYGGEWEQFF.

The genes are TRBV3-1 (or the pseudogene TRBV3-2) and TRBJ2-3; 10 positions match TRBD1. The CDR3 spans 15 residues. V lost 4 bases and J lost 2; bases outside the gene matches: 3. In germline, CDR1 is LGHDT, CDR2 YNNKEL (reference sequence). The CDR3 DNA sequence: TGTGCCAGCAGCCTGACAGGGGGCCACACAGATACGCAGTATTTT. Amino acid sequence: CASSLTGGHTDTQYF.

This clone was recorded at least ten times. V is TRBV9 and J is TRBJ2-3; no clear D gene. Germline CDR1 and CDR2: SGDLS and YYNGEE. V dropped 3 bases and J dropped 3 bases, with 2 bases sitting between them. The CDR3 totals 11 residues. CDR3 sequence: CASSATDTQYF. The CDR3 DNA follows: TGTGCCAGCAGCGCGACAGATACGCAGTATTTT.

The chain has TRBV15 and TRBJ2-2; 8 nucleotides match TRBD1. The CDR3 is 16 residues long. After removal of 3 bases from V and 0 bases from J, the junction contained 3 bases not matched to a gene. Germline lookup yields CDR1 LNHNV and CDR2 YYDKDF (reference sequence). Here the CDR3 DNA reads TGTGCCACCAGCAGGCGGGACAGGACGAACACCGGGGAGCTGTTTTTT. This codes for CATSRRDRTNTGELFF.

V usage is TRBV27 and J usage is TRBJ2-7, with 8 bases lining up with TRBD2. Trimming removed 3 bases from V and 4 bases from J; junction bases left unmatched: 2. This CDR3 has 13 amino acids. From germline, CDR1 is MNHEY and CDR2 SMNVEV (reference sequence). The CDR3 protein is CASSFRGGYEQYF. Written as DNA, the CDR3 is TGTGCCAGCAGTTTCCGGGGGGGATACGAGCAGTACTTC.

In this sample, this clone turned up once. The rearrangement uses TRBV18 and TRBJ1-5; 9 bases match TRBD1. The junction had 4 bases not matched to a gene; V was cut back by 3 bases and J by 1 base. CDR1 and CDR2 (germline): KGHSH, LQKENI. CDR3 length equals 16 residues. DNA for the CDR3: TGTGCCAGCTCACCCCGACAGGGGGGAAGCAATCAGCCCCAGCATTTT. Protein sequence: CASSPRQGGSNQPQHF.

The chain carries TRBV3-1 (or the pseudogene TRBV3-2) and TRBJ2-7; TRBD1 agrees at 9 bases. V lost 1 base, J lost 2 bases, and 3 bases stayed unmatched. Germline-derived CDR1 and CDR2 are LGHDT and YNNKEL (reference sequence). The length of the CDR3 is 15 residues. CDR3 amino acids: CASSQGDRAPYEQYF. The CDR3 DNA is TGTGCCAGCAGCCAAGGGGACAGGGCCCCCTACGAGCAGTACTTC.